This TCR beta chain was sequenced for a study of T cells expressing NK-cell markers. About the research overall: The sequencing cohort of eight donors included seven HCMV-seropositive individuals and one seronegative individual.

The CDR3 is 15 residues long. TCRdb re-called the 5' RACE reads and gives one entry per CDR3 protein, without DNA. The sample includes about 160,000 distinct CDR3 sequences. The sample taken for sequencing was blood T cells: a sorted CD56 or NKG2C T cell subset, CD4+ or CD8+ T cells, or bulk PBMC T cells (not recorded which). The sequence was obtained from a woman aged 18 to 75 in good health. The chain uses TRBV12-3 or TRBV12-4 and TRBJ2-2; TCRdb lists TRBD1, though no DNA is available to test this call. This CDR3 reads CASNLRGPRTGELFF.